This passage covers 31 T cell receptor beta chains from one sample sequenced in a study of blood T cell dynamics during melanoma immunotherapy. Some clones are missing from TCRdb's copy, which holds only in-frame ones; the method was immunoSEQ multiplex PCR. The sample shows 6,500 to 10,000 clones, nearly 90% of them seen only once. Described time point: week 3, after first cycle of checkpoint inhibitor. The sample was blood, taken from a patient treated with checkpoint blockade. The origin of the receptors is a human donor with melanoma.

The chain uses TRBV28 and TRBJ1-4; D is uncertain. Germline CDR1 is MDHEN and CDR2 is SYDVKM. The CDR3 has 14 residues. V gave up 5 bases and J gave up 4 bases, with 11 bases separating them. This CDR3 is CASSVQPLNEKLFF. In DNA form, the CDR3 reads TGTGCCAGCAGTGTACAGCCTCTTAATGAAAAACTGTTTTTT.

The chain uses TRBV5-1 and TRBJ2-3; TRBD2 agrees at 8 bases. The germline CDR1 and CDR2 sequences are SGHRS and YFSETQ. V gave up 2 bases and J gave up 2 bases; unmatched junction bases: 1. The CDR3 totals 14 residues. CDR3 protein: CASSFSGATDTQYF. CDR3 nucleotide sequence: TGCGCCAGCAGCTTTAGCGGGGCCACAGATACGCAGTATTTT.

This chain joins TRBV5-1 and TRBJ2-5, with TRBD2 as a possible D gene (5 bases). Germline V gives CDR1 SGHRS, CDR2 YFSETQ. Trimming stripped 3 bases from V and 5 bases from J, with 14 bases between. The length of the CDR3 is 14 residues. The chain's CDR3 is CASSSGESWETQYF. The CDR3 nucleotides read TGCGCCAGCAGCTCTGGGGAGTCTTGGGAGACCCAGTACTTC.

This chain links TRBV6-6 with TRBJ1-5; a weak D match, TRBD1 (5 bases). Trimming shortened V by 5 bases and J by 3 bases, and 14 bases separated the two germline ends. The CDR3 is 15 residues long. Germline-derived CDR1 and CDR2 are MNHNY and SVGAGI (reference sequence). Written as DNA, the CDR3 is TGTGCCAGCAGTAACACCGGGACCTCCAATCAGCCCCAGCATTTT. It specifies CASSNTGTSNQPQHF.

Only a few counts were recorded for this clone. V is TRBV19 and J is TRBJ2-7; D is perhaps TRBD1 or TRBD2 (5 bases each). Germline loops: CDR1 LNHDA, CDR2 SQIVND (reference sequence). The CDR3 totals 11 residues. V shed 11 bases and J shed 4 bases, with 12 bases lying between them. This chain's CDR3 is CASGTEYEQYF. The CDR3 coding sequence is TGTGCCTCAGGGACGGAGTACGAGCAGTACTTC.

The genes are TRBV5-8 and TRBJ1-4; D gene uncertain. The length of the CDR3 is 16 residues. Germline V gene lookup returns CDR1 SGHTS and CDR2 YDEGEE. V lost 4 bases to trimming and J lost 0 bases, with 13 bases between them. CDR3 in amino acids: CASSEWTVATNEKLFF. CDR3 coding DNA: TGTGCCAGCAGCGAATGGACGGTGGCAACTAATGAAAAACTGTTTTTT.

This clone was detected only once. CDR3 nucleotide sequence: TGTGCCAGCAGTGCGACAGTCTACGAGCAGTACTTC. It specifies CASSATVYEQYF. The genes are TRBV28 and TRBJ2-7, with D perhaps TRBD1 (5 bases). The germline gives CDR1 MDHEN, CDR2 SYDVKM. This CDR3 contains 12 residues. V was cut by 5 bases and J by 3 bases, with 8 bases left in between. The full variable domain, rest sourced from reference TRBV28 and TRBJ2-7, is DVKVTQSSRYLVKRTGEKVFLECVQDMDHENMFWYRQDPGLGLRLIYFSYDVKMKEKGDIPEGYSVSREKKERFSLILESASTNQTSMYLCASSATVYEQYFGPGTRLTVT.

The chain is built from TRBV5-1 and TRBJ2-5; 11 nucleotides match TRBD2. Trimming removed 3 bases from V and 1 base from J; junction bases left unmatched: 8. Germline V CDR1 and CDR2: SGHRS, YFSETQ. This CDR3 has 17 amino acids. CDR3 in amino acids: CASSSAASGGPQETQYF. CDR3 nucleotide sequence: TGCGCCAGCAGCTCGGCGGCTAGCGGGGGGCCCCAAGAGACCCAGTACTTC.

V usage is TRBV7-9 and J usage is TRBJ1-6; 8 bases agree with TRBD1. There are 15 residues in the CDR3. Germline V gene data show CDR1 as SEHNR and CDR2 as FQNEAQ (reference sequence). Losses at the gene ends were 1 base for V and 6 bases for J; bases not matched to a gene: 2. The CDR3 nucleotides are TGTGCCAGCAGCTTAGGACAGGGGAGTAATTCACCCCTCCACTTT. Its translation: CASSLGQGSNSPLHF.

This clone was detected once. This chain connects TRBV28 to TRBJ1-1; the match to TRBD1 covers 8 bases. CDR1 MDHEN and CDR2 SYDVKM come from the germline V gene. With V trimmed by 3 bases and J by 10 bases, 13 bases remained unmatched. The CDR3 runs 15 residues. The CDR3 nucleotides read TGTGCCAGCAGTTTGGCCTCCCCAGGGGGCAGTTCAGCTTTCTTT. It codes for CASSLASPGGSSAFF.

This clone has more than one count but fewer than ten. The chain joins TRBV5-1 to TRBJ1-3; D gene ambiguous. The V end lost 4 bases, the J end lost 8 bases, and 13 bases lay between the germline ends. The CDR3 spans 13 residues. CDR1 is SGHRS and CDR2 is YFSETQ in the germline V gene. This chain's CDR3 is CASSLDQKDTIYF. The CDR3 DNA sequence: TGCGCCAGCAGCCTCGACCAGAAAGACACCATATATTTT.

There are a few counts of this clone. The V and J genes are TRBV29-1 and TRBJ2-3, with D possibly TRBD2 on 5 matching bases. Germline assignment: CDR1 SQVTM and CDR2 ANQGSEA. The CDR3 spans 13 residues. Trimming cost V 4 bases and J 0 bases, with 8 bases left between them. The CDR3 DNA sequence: TGCAGCGTTGTGGGCGGGAGCACAGATACGCAGTATTTT. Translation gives CSVVGGSTDTQYF.

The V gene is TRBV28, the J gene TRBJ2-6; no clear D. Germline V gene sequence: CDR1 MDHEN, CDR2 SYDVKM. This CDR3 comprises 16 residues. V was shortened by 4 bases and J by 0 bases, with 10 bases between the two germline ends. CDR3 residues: CASSSLGHSGANVLTF. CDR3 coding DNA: TGTGCCAGCAGTTCCCTCGGGCACTCTGGGGCCAACGTCCTGACTTTC.

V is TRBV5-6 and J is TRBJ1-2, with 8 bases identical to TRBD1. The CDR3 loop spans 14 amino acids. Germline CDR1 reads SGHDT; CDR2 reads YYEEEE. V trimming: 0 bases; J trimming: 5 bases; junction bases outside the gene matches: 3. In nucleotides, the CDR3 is TGTGCCAGCAGCTTGGCCGACAGGGGATATGGCTACACCTTC. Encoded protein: CASSLADRGYGYTF.

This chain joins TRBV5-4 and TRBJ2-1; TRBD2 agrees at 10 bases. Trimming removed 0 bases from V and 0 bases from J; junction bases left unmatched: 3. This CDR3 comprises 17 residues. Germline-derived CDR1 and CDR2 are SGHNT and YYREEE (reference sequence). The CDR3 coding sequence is TGTGCCAGCAGCTTGGAGGCTAGCGGGAGCTCCTACAATGAGCAGTTCTTC. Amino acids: CASSLEASGSSYNEQFF.

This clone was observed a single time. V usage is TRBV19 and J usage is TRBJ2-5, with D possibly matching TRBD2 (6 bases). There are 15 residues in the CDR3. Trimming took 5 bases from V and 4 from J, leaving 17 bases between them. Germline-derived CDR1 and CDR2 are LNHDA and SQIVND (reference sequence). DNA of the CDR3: TGTGCCAGTAGTCCACCGGGACTGGGCCGAGAGACCCAGTACTTC. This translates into CASSPPGLGRETQYF.

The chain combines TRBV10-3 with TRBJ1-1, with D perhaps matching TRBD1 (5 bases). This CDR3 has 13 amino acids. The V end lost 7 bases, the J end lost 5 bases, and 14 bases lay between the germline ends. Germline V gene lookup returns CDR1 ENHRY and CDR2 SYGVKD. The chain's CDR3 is CAITDSSGTEAFF. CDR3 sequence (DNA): TGTGCCATCACCGACAGCTCCGGGACTGAAGCTTTCTTT.

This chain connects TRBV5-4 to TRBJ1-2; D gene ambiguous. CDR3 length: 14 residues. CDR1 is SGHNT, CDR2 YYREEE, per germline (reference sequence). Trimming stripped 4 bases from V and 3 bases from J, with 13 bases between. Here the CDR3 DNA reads TGTGCCAGCAGCCAGGCAAACGGAGACTATGGCTACACCTTC. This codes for CASSQANGDYGYTF.

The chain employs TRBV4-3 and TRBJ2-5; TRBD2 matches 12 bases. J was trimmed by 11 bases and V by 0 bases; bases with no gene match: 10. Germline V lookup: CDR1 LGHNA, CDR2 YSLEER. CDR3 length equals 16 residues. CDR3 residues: CASSQDRTSGTRKQYF. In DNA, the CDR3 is TGCGCCAGCAGCCAAGATAGGACTAGCGGGACCCGAAAGCAGTACTTC.

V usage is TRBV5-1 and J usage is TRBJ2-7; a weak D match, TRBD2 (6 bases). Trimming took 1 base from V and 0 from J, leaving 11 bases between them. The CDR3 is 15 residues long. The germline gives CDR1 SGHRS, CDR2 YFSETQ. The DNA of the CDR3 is TGCGCCAGCAGCTTGTGGGGTAGCGGCTCCTACGAGCAGTACTTC. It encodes CASSLWGSGSYEQYF.

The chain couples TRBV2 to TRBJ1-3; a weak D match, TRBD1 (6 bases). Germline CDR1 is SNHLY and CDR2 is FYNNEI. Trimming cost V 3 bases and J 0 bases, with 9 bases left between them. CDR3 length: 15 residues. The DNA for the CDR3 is TGTGCCAGCAGTGAGCAACAGGGCTCTGGAAACACCATATATTTT. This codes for CASSEQQGSGNTIYF.

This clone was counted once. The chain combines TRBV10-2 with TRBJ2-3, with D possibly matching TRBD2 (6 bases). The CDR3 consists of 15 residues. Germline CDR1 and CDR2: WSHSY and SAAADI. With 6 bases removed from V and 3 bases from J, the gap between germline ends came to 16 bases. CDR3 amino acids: CASRPGELITDTQYF. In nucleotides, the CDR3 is TGCGCCAGCAGGCCGGGGGAACTGATTACAGATACGCAGTATTTT.

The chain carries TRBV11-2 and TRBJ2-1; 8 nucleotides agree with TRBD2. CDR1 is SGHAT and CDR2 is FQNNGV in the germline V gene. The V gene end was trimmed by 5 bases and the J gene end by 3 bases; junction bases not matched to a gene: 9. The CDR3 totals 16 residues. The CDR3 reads CASSPQGGRLYNEQFF. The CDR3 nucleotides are TGTGCCAGCAGCCCCCAGGGCGGGAGGCTCTACAATGAGCAGTTCTTC. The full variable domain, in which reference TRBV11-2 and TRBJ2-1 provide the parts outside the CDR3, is EAGVAQSPRYKIIEKRQSVAFWCNPISGHATLYWYQQILGQGPKLLIQFQNNGVVDDSQLPKDRFSAERLKGVDSTLKIQPAKLEDSAVYLCASSPQGGRLYNEQFFGPGTRLTVL.

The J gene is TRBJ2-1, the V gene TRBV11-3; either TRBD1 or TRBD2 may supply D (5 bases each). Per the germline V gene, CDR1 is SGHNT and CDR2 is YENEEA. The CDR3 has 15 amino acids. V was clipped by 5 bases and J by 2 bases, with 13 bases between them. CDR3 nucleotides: TGTGCCAGCAGCACGACCGGGACGCCCTACAATGAGCAGTTCTTC. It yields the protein CASSTTGTPYNEQFF. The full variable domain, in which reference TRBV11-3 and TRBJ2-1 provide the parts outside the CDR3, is EAGVVQSPRYKIIEKKQPVAFWCNPISGHNTLYWYLQNLGQGPELLIRYENEEAVDDSQLPKDRFSAERLKGVDSTLKIQPAELGDSAVYLCASSTTGTPYNEQFFGPGTRLTVL.

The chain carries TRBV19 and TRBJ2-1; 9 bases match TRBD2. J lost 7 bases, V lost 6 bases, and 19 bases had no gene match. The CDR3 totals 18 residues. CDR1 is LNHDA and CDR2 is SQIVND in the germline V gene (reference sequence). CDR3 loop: CASSPIGGGAFFRNEQFF. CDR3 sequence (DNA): TGTGCCAGTAGCCCCATTGGCGGGGGGGCCTTTTTTCGGAATGAGCAGTTCTTC.

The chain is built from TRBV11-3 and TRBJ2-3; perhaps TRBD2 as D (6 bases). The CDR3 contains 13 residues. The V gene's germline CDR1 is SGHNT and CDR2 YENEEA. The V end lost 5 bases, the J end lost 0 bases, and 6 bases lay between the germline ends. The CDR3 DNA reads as TGTGCCAGCAGCAGCGGGAGCACAGATACGCAGTATTTT. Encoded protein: CASSSGSTDTQYF.

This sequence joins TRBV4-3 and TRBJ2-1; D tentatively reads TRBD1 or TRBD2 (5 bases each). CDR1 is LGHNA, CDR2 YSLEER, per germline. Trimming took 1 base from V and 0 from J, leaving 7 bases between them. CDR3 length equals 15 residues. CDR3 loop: CASSQGGSSYNEQFF. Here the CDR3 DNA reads TGCGCCAGCAGCCAAGGGGGGAGCTCCTACAATGAGCAGTTCTTC.

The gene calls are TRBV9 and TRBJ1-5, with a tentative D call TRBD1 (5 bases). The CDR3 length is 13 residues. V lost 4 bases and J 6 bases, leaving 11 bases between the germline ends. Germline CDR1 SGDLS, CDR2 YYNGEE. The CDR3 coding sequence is TGTGCCAGCAGCCTCACAGGTGCTCAGCCCCAGCATTTT. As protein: CASSLTGAQPQHF.

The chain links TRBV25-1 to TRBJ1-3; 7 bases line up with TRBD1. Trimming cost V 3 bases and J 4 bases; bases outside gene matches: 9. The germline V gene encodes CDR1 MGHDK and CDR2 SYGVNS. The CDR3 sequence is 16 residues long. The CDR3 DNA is TGTGCCAGCAGTGATCCGCGACAGGGCCCAGGAAACACCATATATTTT. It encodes CASSDPRQGPGNTIYF.

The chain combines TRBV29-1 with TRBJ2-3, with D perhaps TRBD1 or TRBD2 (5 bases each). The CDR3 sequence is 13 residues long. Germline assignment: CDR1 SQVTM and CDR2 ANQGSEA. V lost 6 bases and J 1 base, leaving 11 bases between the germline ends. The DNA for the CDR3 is TGCAGCGTGGGACCCTCGGGCACAGATACGCAGTATTTT. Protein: CSVGPSGTDTQYF.

CDR3 residues: CASSPGTENEKLFF. CDR3 sequence (DNA): TGTGCCAGTAGCCCCGGGACAGAGAATGAAAAACTGTTTTTT. J is TRBJ1-4 and V is TRBV19; the match to TRBD1 covers 7 bases. Germline CDR1 is LNHDA and CDR2 is SQIVND (reference sequence). The CDR3 runs 14 residues. V gave up 6 bases and J gave up 5 bases; unmatched junction bases: 6. The entire variable domain, with the rest obtained from reference TRBV19 and TRBJ1-4, is as follows: DGGITQSPKYLFRKEGQNVTLSCEQNLNHDAMYWYRQDPGQGLRLIYYSQIVNDFQKGDIAEGYSVSREKKESFPLTVTSAQKNPTAFYLCASSPGTENEKLFFGSGTQLSVL.